These 8 T cell receptor beta chains were all obtained from the same sample, sequenced in a study of blood T cell repertoires in COVID-19. TCRdb keeps only in-frame clones here, not all; method: immunoSEQ multiplex PCR. The sample holds approximately 70,000 clones, roughly four fifths seen once. The sample taken for sequencing was peripheral blood. These receptors were taken from a woman of 80 years or more with acute or convalescent COVID-19.

This chain connects TRBV6-5 to TRBJ1-6; D not certain. V was pared by 2 bases and J by 6 bases, with 8 bases between. Germline assignment: CDR1 MNHEY and CDR2 SVGAGI. The CDR3 loop spans 14 amino acids. CDR3 region: CASSYNSFNSPLHF. The DNA of the CDR3 is TGTGCCAGCAGTTACAACAGCTTTAATTCACCCCTCCACTTT.

The chain joins TRBV3-1 (or the pseudogene TRBV3-2) to TRBJ2-1; the match to TRBD2 covers 12 bases. With V trimmed by 10 bases and J by 9 bases, 13 bases remained unmatched. This CDR3 is built from 15 residues. Germline V lookup: CDR1 LGHDT, CDR2 YNNKEL (reference sequence). The CDR3 loop is CATSVLAGGRGEQFF. The CDR3 region has the DNA TGTGCCACCTCCGTACTAGCGGGGGGCCGGGGTGAGCAGTTCTTC.

This chain uses TRBV6-2 or TRBV6-3 with TRBJ1-2, with a possible D match to TRBD1 (6 bases). The ends were cut back, 2 bases at V and 8 bases at J, with 15 bases in the middle. The CDR3 runs to 14 residues. CDR1 and CDR2 (germline): MNHEY, SVGEGT. In DNA form, the CDR3 reads TGTGCCAGCAGTTACCCCGAACAGGGATACGGCTACACCTTC. Its protein is CASSYPEQGYGYTF.

This clone has a handful of counts. The V and J genes are TRBV4-1 and TRBJ1-1; D not certain. The germline V gene has CDR1 MGHRA and CDR2 YSYEKL. CDR3 size: 14 residues. Trimming removed 6 bases from V and 2 bases from J, with 13 bases in between. Here the CDR3 DNA reads TGCGCCAGCAGGGCCACCTTCACAAACACTGAAGCTTTCTTT. This translates into CASRATFTNTEAFF.

The genes are TRBV5-4 and TRBJ1-6, with 7 bases matching TRBD1. The CDR3 length is 15 residues. Per the germline V gene, CDR1 is SGHNT and CDR2 is YYREEE (reference sequence). V lost 4 bases to trimming and J lost 4 bases; unmatched junction nucleotides: 5. The chain's CDR3 is CASSTIQGYNSPLHF. The CDR3 nucleotides read TGTGCCAGCAGCACGATACAGGGGTATAATTCACCCCTCCACTTT.

This chain links TRBV19 with TRBJ1-2; tentatively, D is TRBD1 (6 bases). The CDR3 totals 17 residues. In germline, CDR1 is LNHDA, CDR2 SQIVND (reference sequence). Trimming pared 4 bases from V and 7 bases from J, leaving 25 bases between. The CDR3 nucleotides read TGTGCCAGTAGTACCCGCGGGGGGGGCGCGAAAGTTGGTGGCTACACCTTC. Translated, it gives CASSTRGGGAKVGGYTF.

The rearrangement links TRBV6-5 to TRBJ1-1, with D uncertain. The V gene lost 8 bases and the J gene lost 4 bases, with 14 bases spanning the gap. Germline V lookup: CDR1 MNHEY, CDR2 SVGAGI. The CDR3 totals 13 residues. The CDR3 loop is CASLRNGGTEAFF. As DNA, the CDR3 is TGTGCCAGCCTCCGAAACGGTGGCACTGAAGCTTTCTTT.

V gene TRBV7-9 combines with J gene TRBJ2-7; TRBD1 matches at 9 bases. The junction had 8 bases not matched to a gene; V was cut back by 5 bases and J by 0 bases. In germline, CDR1 is SEHNR, CDR2 FQNEAQ (reference sequence). The CDR3 has 16 residues. The chain's CDR3 is CASSPRTGAVSYEQYF. The DNA of the CDR3 is TGTGCCAGCAGCCCACGGACAGGGGCAGTCTCCTACGAGCAGTACTTC.